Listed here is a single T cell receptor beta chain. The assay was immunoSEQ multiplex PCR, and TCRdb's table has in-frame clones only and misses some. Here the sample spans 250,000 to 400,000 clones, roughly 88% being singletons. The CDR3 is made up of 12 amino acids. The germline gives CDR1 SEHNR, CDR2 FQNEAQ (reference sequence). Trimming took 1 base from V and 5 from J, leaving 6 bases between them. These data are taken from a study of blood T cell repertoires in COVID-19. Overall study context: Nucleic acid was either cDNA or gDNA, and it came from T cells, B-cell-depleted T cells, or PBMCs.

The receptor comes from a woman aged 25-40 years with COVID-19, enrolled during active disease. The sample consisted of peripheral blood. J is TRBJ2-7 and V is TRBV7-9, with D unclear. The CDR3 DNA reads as TGTGCCAGCAGCTTAGGTCCCAACGAGCAGTACTTC. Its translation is CASSLGPNEQYF.